Listed below are T cell receptor beta chains from one sample, sequenced in a study of blood T cell repertoires in COVID-19. The data were produced by immunoSEQ multiplex PCR, yet TCRdb's version contains in-frame clones alone and is incomplete. The sample lists around 260,000 clones, around 80% seen once, with approximately 4% in the top ten. The sequenced sample consisted of PBMCs or T cells enriched from blood (not recorded which). These receptor sequences come from a man younger than 45 with acute COVID-19. The CDR3 runs from the conserved cysteine through the conserved F or W. Fields, in order: V gene, D gene, clone size, J gene, CDR3 protein, CDR3 DNA. The D gene is left open where the match is weak. Where a row states a size, it is once, few, many or the class of an expanded clone; other rows omit it.

v_gene: TRBV18
d_gene: TRBD2
abundance: few
j_gene: TRBJ2-1
CDR3aa: CASSPLTSGGIDEQFF
CDR3nt: TGTGCCAGCTCACCTTTGACTAGCGGGGGTATAGATGAGCAGTTCTTC

v_gene: TRBV28
d_gene: TRBD1
abundance: .
j_gene: TRBJ1-6
CDR3aa: CASRTRDRANSPLHF
CDR3nt: TGTGCCAGCAGGACGAGGGACAGGGCGAATTCACCCCTCCACTTT

v_gene: TRBV10-3
d_gene: TRBD2
abundance: .
j_gene: TRBJ2-5
CDR3aa: CAIADLAGETAQYF
CDR3nt: TGTGCCATCGCGGATCTAGCGGGGGAGACGGCCCAGTACTTC

v_gene: TRBV6-4
d_gene: TRBD2
abundance: few
j_gene: TRBJ2-1
CDR3aa: CASSEGTNNEQFF
CDR3nt: TGTGCCAGCAGTGAGGGGACTAACAATGAGCAGTTCTTC

v_gene: TRBV4-3
d_gene: TRBD2
abundance: .
j_gene: TRBJ2-3
CDR3aa: CASSQDLAASTDTQYF
CDR3nt: TGCGCCAGCAGCCAGGATCTAGCGGCTAGCACAGATACGCAGTATTTT

v_gene: TRBV7-8
d_gene: TRBD1
abundance: .
j_gene: TRBJ1-5
CDR3aa: CASSPTGGGNQPQHF
CDR3nt: TGTGCCAGCAGCCCTACAGGGGGCGGCAATCAGCCCCAGCATTTT

v_gene: TRBV12-5
d_gene: .
abundance: few
j_gene: TRBJ1-6
CDR3aa: CASGLGGIGSPLHF
CDR3nt: TGTGCTAGTGGTTTGGGCGGGATCGGTTCACCCCTCCACTTT

v_gene: TRBV19
d_gene: TRBD2
abundance: .
j_gene: TRBJ2-2
CDR3aa: CASSIRLAGKTGELFF
CDR3nt: TGTGCCAGTAGTATACGACTAGCGGGTAAAACCGGGGAGCTGTTTTTT

v_gene: TRBV12-3/TRBV12-4
d_gene: .
abundance: .
j_gene: TRBJ1-2
CDR3aa: CASSRQVYGYTF
CDR3nt: TGTGCCAGCAGTCGACAGGTCTATGGCTACACCTTC

v_gene: TRBV28
d_gene: .
abundance: once
j_gene: TRBJ1-2
CDR3aa: CASRRGANYGYTF
CDR3nt: TGTGCCAGCAGGCGGGGAGCTAACTATGGCTACACCTTC

v_gene: TRBV6-5
d_gene: .
abundance: once
j_gene: TRBJ1-3
CDR3aa: CASILTGSGNTIYF
CDR3nt: TGTGCCAGCATCTTAACAGGGTCTGGAAACACCATATATTTT

v_gene: TRBV9
d_gene: TRBD2
abundance: .
j_gene: TRBJ2-3
CDR3aa: CASSVVAGTDTQYF
CDR3nt: TGTGCCAGCAGCGTAGTAGCGGGGACAGATACGCAGTATTTT

v_gene: TRBV29-1
d_gene: .
abundance: .
j_gene: TRBJ2-1
CDR3aa: CSVASGSFWNEQFF
CDR3nt: TGCAGCGTCGCTAGTGGAAGCTTCTGGAATGAGCAGTTCTTC

v_gene: TRBV19
d_gene: .
abundance: .
j_gene: TRBJ2-1
CDR3aa: CASSLKQGSEQFF
CDR3nt: TGTGCCAGTAGCTTAAAACAGGGAAGTGAGCAGTTCTTC

v_gene: TRBV7-3
d_gene: .
abundance: .
j_gene: TRBJ2-1
CDR3aa: CASSSAGSEQFF
CDR3nt: TGTGCCAGCAGTTCTGCTGGGAGTGAGCAGTTCTTC

v_gene: TRBV28
d_gene: .
abundance: once
j_gene: TRBJ1-2
CDR3aa: CASSQATVPLGYTF
CDR3nt: TGTGCCAGCAGTCAGGCGACAGTACCGCTTGGCTACACCTTC

v_gene: TRBV11-3
d_gene: .
abundance: few
j_gene: TRBJ1-1
CDR3aa: CASSFGMGAAEAFF
CDR3nt: TGTGCCAGCAGCTTCGGCATGGGGGCGGCTGAAGCTTTCTTT

v_gene: TRBV9
d_gene: TRBD1
abundance: .
j_gene: TRBJ1-1
CDR3aa: CASSAAGTGKTEAFF
CDR3nt: TGTGCCAGCTCTGCTGCTGGGACAGGAAAGACTGAAGCTTTCTTT

v_gene: TRBV11-3
d_gene: .
abundance: .
j_gene: TRBJ1-1
CDR3aa: CASSPEGEAFF
CDR3nt: TGTGCCAGCAGCCCAGAGGGTGAAGCTTTCTTT

v_gene: TRBV3-1/TRBV3-2
d_gene: TRBD2
abundance: .
j_gene: TRBJ2-1
CDR3aa: CASSPTSGTYNEQFF
CDR3nt: TGTGCCAGCAGCCCCACTAGCGGAACCTACAATGAGCAGTTCTTC

v_gene: TRBV4-1
d_gene: .
abundance: few
j_gene: TRBJ1-1
CDR3aa: CASSHPRGGRGSNTEAFF
CDR3nt: TGCGCCAGCAGCCATCCGAGGGGAGGGAGGGGATCGAACACTGAAGCTTTCTTT

v_gene: TRBV27
d_gene: .
abundance: .
j_gene: TRBJ2-1
CDR3aa: CASRHAPSSYNEQFF
CDR3nt: TGTGCCAGCAGGCACGCGCCTAGCTCCTACAATGAGCAGTTCTTC

v_gene: TRBV3-1/TRBV3-2
d_gene: TRBD1
abundance: .
j_gene: TRBJ1-1
CDR3aa: CASSHGQGEAFF
CDR3nt: TGTGCCAGCAGCCACGGACAGGGGGAAGCTTTCTTT

v_gene: TRBV6-5
d_gene: .
abundance: .
j_gene: TRBJ1-6
CDR3aa: CASSSPPVSPLHF
CDR3nt: TGTGCCAGCAGTTCGCCGCCAGTTTCACCCCTCCACTTT

v_gene: TRBV27
d_gene: TRBD1
abundance: .
j_gene: TRBJ2-2
CDR3aa: CASRTGDTGELFF
CDR3nt: TGTGCCAGCCGGACAGGGGACACCGGGGAGCTGTTTTTT

v_gene: TRBV5-4
d_gene: .
abundance: few
j_gene: TRBJ1-1
CDR3aa: CASRPLGRNFEAFF
CDR3nt: TGTGCCAGCAGACCCCTGGGCAGGAATTTTGAAGCTTTCTTT

v_gene: TRBV6-5
d_gene: TRBD1
abundance: .
j_gene: TRBJ2-1
CDR3aa: CASGTGTDYNEQFF
CDR3nt: TGTGCCAGCGGAACAGGGACAGATTACAATGAGCAGTTCTTC

v_gene: TRBV18
d_gene: TRBD2
abundance: .
j_gene: TRBJ2-1
CDR3aa: CASSPRTSGTHEQFF
CDR3nt: TGTGCCAGCTCACCCCGGACTAGCGGGACCCATGAGCAGTTCTTC

v_gene: TRBV11-3
d_gene: .
abundance: .
j_gene: TRBJ2-5
CDR3aa: CASSQKAWVETQYF
CDR3nt: TGTGCCAGCAGCCAAAAAGCGTGGGTAGAGACCCAGTACTTC

v_gene: TRBV4-3
d_gene: .
abundance: .
j_gene: TRBJ2-3
CDR3aa: CASRQGDTQYF
CDR3nt: TGCGCCAGCAGACAGGGAGATACGCAGTATTTT

v_gene: TRBV6-4
d_gene: TRBD2
abundance: .
j_gene: TRBJ2-1
CDR3aa: CASSPTSGGNEQFF
CDR3nt: TGTGCCAGCAGTCCGACTAGCGGGGGCAATGAGCAGTTCTTC

v_gene: TRBV7-9
d_gene: TRBD2
abundance: .
j_gene: TRBJ2-5
CDR3aa: CASSLVGGEETQYF
CDR3nt: TGTGCCAGCAGCTTAGTCGGGGGGGAGGAGACCCAGTACTTC

v_gene: TRBV2
d_gene: TRBD1
abundance: .
j_gene: TRBJ1-2
CDR3aa: CASSDGWTGFNYGYTF
CDR3nt: TGTGCCAGCAGTGACGGCTGGACAGGGTTCAACTATGGCTACACCTTC

v_gene: TRBV24-1
d_gene: .
abundance: .
j_gene: TRBJ2-5
CDR3aa: CATSDPRPAAQETQYF
CDR3nt: TGTGCCACCAGTGACCCAAGACCGGCGGCCCAAGAGACCCAGTACTTC

v_gene: TRBV20-1
d_gene: .
abundance: .
j_gene: TRBJ2-3
CDR3aa: CSASALTRTDTQYF
CDR3nt: TGCAGTGCTAGTGCGTTGACACGCACAGATACGCAGTATTTT

v_gene: TRBV20-1
d_gene: TRBD2
abundance: .
j_gene: TRBJ2-5
CDR3aa: CSASGLAGVGTQYF
CDR3nt: TGCAGTGCTAGTGGCCTAGCGGGAGTTGGGACCCAGTACTTC

v_gene: TRBV28
d_gene: .
abundance: .
j_gene: TRBJ1-5
CDR3aa: CASSPPQGAVQPQHF
CDR3nt: TGTGCCAGCAGTCCACCGCAAGGGGCGGTGCAGCCCCAGCATTTT

v_gene: TRBV19
d_gene: .
abundance: .
j_gene: TRBJ1-2
CDR3aa: CASSIARQGYYGYTF
CDR3nt: TGTGCCAGTAGTATAGCTCGTCAGGGTTACTATGGCTACACCTTC

v_gene: TRBV3-1/TRBV3-2
d_gene: .
abundance: .
j_gene: TRBJ2-5
CDR3aa: CASSQRDFQETQYF
CDR3nt: TGTGCCAGCAGCCAAAGGGACTTCCAAGAGACCCAGTACTTC

v_gene: TRBV6-5
d_gene: .
abundance: once
j_gene: TRBJ1-1
CDR3aa: CASNRVQATEAFF
CDR3nt: TGTGCCAGCAATCGGGTACAGGCGACTGAAGCTTTCTTT

v_gene: TRBV15
d_gene: .
abundance: .
j_gene: TRBJ1-1
CDR3aa: CATSSRFGQFYTEAFF
CDR3nt: TGTGCCACCAGCAGTCGGTTTGGACAGTTCTATACTGAAGCTTTCTTT

v_gene: TRBV28
d_gene: TRBD1
abundance: .
j_gene: TRBJ2-3
CDR3aa: CASSSSTRGFADTQYF
CDR3nt: TGTGCCAGCAGTTCCTCGACCAGGGGGTTCGCAGATACGCAGTATTTT

v_gene: TRBV18
d_gene: TRBD1
abundance: few
j_gene: TRBJ1-2
CDR3aa: CASSPRRGQGFDYGYTF
CDR3nt: TGTGCCAGCTCACCTCGTAGAGGACAGGGTTTCGACTATGGCTACACCTTC

v_gene: TRBV27
d_gene: TRBD2
abundance: .
j_gene: TRBJ2-2
CDR3aa: CASSLWPSGRAGELFF
CDR3nt: TGTGCCAGCAGTTTATGGCCTAGCGGGAGGGCCGGGGAGCTGTTTTTT

v_gene: TRBV4-1
d_gene: .
abundance: .
j_gene: TRBJ2-3
CDR3aa: CASSQPDSTYTDTQYF
CDR3nt: TGCGCCAGCAGCCAACCAGACTCAACCTACACAGATACGCAGTATTTT

v_gene: TRBV11-2
d_gene: .
abundance: .
j_gene: TRBJ1-1
CDR3aa: CASSRGRNTEAFF
CDR3nt: TGTGCCAGCAGCCGGGGGAGGAACACTGAAGCTTTCTTT

v_gene: TRBV18
d_gene: .
abundance: .
j_gene: TRBJ1-1
CDR3aa: CASSETGNPLGANTEAFF
CDR3nt: TGTGCCAGCTCTGAGACAGGAAATCCGCTCGGGGCGAACACTGAAGCTTTCTTT

v_gene: TRBV4-3
d_gene: .
abundance: .
j_gene: TRBJ1-4
CDR3aa: CASSPRGGDEKLFF
CDR3nt: TGCGCCAGCAGCCCTCGGGGAGGGGACGAAAAACTGTTTTTT

v_gene: TRBV19
d_gene: .
abundance: .
j_gene: TRBJ1-1
CDR3aa: CASSATGNAFF
CDR3nt: TGTGCCAGTAGTGCCACAGGGAATGCTTTCTTT

v_gene: TRBV7-2
d_gene: .
abundance: .
j_gene: TRBJ2-5
CDR3aa: CASSDQASVGWEPETQYF
CDR3nt: TGTGCCAGCAGCGACCAAGCTTCAGTTGGTTGGGAGCCAGAGACCCAGTACTTC